The rows below give T cell receptor beta chains drawn from one sample of a study of T cells in localized non-small cell lung cancer. TCRdb's table, derived via immunoSEQ multiplex PCR, lists solely in-frame clones and lacks some. The repertoire consists of 20,000 to 25,000 clones, with 80% to 90% occurring once and the leading ten covering 9% to 15%. Sequencing used PBMCs, obtained before any cancer treatment. The receptors were gathered from a man between 40 and 70 years old with stage II squamous cell lung carcinoma. The CDR3 runs from the conserved cysteine through the conserved F or W. The D gene is left open where the match is weak. Size is stated for part of the rows, as once, few or many counts, or as a class when the clone is expanded.

d_gene: -
j_gene: TRBJ2-5
abundance: -
v_gene: TRBV4-1
CDR3aa: CASSRHLPRGLAVETQYF
CDR3nt: TGCGCCAGCAGCCGCCATCTACCCCGCGGCTTGGCCGTTGAGACCCAGTACTTC

d_gene: TRBD1
j_gene: TRBJ1-4
abundance: -
v_gene: TRBV11-2
CDR3aa: CASSRGTGGKEKLFF
CDR3nt: TGTGCCAGCAGCAGGGGGACAGGGGGCAAAGAAAAACTGTTTTTT

d_gene: TRBD2
j_gene: TRBJ2-3
abundance: -
v_gene: TRBV30
CDR3aa: CAWSGIGTSGGYTDTQYF
CDR3nt: TGTGCCTGGAGTGGAATAGGGACTAGCGGGGGATACACAGATACGCAGTATTTT

d_gene: TRBD1
j_gene: TRBJ2-1
abundance: once
v_gene: TRBV29-1
CDR3aa: CSVEPPDRESYNEQFF
CDR3nt: TGCAGCGTTGAACCCCCGGACAGGGAGTCCTACAATGAGCAGTTCTTC

d_gene: -
j_gene: TRBJ1-1
abundance: -
v_gene: TRBV19
CDR3aa: CASSMRGTTEAFF
CDR3nt: TGTGCCAGTAGTATGCGGGGGACAACTGAAGCTTTCTTT

d_gene: -
j_gene: TRBJ1-5
abundance: once
v_gene: TRBV7-9
CDR3aa: CASSSDGYSNQPQHF
CDR3nt: TGTGCCAGCAGCTCGGATGGGTATAGCAATCAGCCCCAGCATTTT

d_gene: -
j_gene: TRBJ2-2
abundance: -
v_gene: TRBV7-2
CDR3aa: CASSYRANTGELFF
CDR3nt: TGTGCCAGCAGTTACAGGGCGAACACCGGGGAGCTGTTTTTT

d_gene: -
j_gene: TRBJ2-1
abundance: -
v_gene: TRBV18
CDR3aa: CASSPSREGRSNEQFF
CDR3nt: TGTGCCAGCTCACCCTCCAGAGAGGGGCGATCTAATGAGCAGTTCTTC

d_gene: TRBD2
j_gene: TRBJ2-2
abundance: -
v_gene: TRBV4-3
CDR3aa: CASRVGAGTSLNTGELFF
CDR3nt: TGCGCCAGCAGGGTGGGCGCCGGGACTAGCTTGAACACCGGGGAGCTGTTTTTT

d_gene: TRBD2
j_gene: TRBJ2-2
abundance: -
v_gene: TRBV7-2
CDR3aa: CASRRLAGELGELFF
CDR3nt: TGTGCCAGCAGACGTCTAGCGGGAGAACTCGGGGAGCTGTTTTTT

d_gene: TRBD2
j_gene: TRBJ2-1
abundance: -
v_gene: TRBV5-1
CDR3aa: CASSSSGVDEQFF
CDR3nt: TGCGCCAGCAGCAGTAGCGGGGTCGATGAGCAGTTCTTC

d_gene: -
j_gene: TRBJ2-3
abundance: -
v_gene: TRBV6-1
CDR3aa: CASSEGRLALTDTQYF
CDR3nt: TGTGCCAGCAGTGAGGGCAGGCTGGCCCTCACCGATACGCAGTATTTT

d_gene: -
j_gene: TRBJ2-7
abundance: -
v_gene: TRBV9
CDR3aa: CASSVGDGKIYEQYF
CDR3nt: TGTGCCAGCAGCGTAGGAGATGGAAAGATATACGAGCAGTACTTC

d_gene: -
j_gene: TRBJ2-3
abundance: -
v_gene: TRBV4-2
CDR3aa: CASSQVEGGPIGTDTQYF
CDR3nt: TGTGCCAGCAGCCAAGTCGAGGGGGGGCCAATCGGTACAGATACGCAGTATTTT

d_gene: -
j_gene: TRBJ1-1
abundance: -
v_gene: TRBV30
CDR3aa: CAWSVYRGTEAFF
CDR3nt: TGTGCCTGGAGTGTTTATAGGGGCACTGAAGCTTTCTTT

d_gene: -
j_gene: TRBJ1-1
abundance: -
v_gene: TRBV11-3
CDR3aa: CASSFGVEGTEAFF
CDR3nt: TGTGCCAGCAGCTTCGGTGTTGAGGGGACTGAAGCTTTCTTT

d_gene: TRBD1
j_gene: TRBJ2-6
abundance: once
v_gene: TRBV27
CDR3aa: CASSSGRGLTGANVLTF
CDR3nt: TGTGCCAGCAGTTCGGGTAGGGGGCTTACTGGGGCCAACGTCCTGACTTTC

d_gene: TRBD1
j_gene: TRBJ2-6
abundance: -
v_gene: TRBV5-1
CDR3aa: CASSSDRVGANVLTF
CDR3nt: TGCGCCAGCAGTTCCGACAGGGTTGGGGCCAACGTCCTGACTTTC

d_gene: -
j_gene: TRBJ2-7
abundance: -
v_gene: TRBV6-5
CDR3aa: CASSYATGSYEQYF
CDR3nt: TGTGCCAGCAGTTACGCAACTGGCTCCTACGAGCAGTACTTC

d_gene: -
j_gene: TRBJ1-1
abundance: once
v_gene: TRBV11-1
CDR3aa: CASSLGGDTEAFF
CDR3nt: TGTGCCAGCAGCTTAGGGGGGGACACTGAAGCTTTCTTT

d_gene: TRBD1
j_gene: TRBJ1-2
abundance: -
v_gene: TRBV7-2
CDR3aa: CASTHPGTATIYGYTF
CDR3nt: TGTGCCAGCACCCATCCCGGGACAGCGACTATCTATGGCTACACCTTC

d_gene: -
j_gene: TRBJ1-1
abundance: few
v_gene: TRBV4-1
CDR3aa: CASSPPSFQEAFF
CDR3nt: TGCGCCAGCAGCCCACCTAGTTTTCAGGAAGCTTTCTTT

d_gene: -
j_gene: TRBJ1-2
abundance: -
v_gene: TRBV21-1
CDR3aa: CASSSLRGYTF
CDR3nt: TGTGCCAGCAGCAGCCTTAGAGGCTACACCTTC

d_gene: -
j_gene: TRBJ2-1
abundance: -
v_gene: TRBV7-2
CDR3aa: CASSFPGASEQFF
CDR3nt: TGTGCCAGCAGCTTCCCAGGGGCGAGTGAGCAGTTCTTC

d_gene: -
j_gene: TRBJ2-7
abundance: once
v_gene: TRBV7-9
CDR3aa: CASSSTQELYF
CDR3nt: TGTGCCAGCAGCTCGACGCAGGAACTGTACTTC

d_gene: -
j_gene: TRBJ2-7
abundance: -
v_gene: TRBV10-3
CDR3aa: CASQDPATDHYEQYF
CDR3nt: TGTGCCAGCCAAGACCCGGCCACAGACCACTACGAGCAGTACTTC

d_gene: TRBD1
j_gene: TRBJ2-7
abundance: -
v_gene: TRBV7-2
CDR3aa: CASSLVSGDSSYEQYF
CDR3nt: TGTGCCAGCAGCTTAGTGTCTGGGGACAGCTCCTACGAGCAGTACTTC

d_gene: -
j_gene: TRBJ1-2
abundance: -
v_gene: TRBV6-1
CDR3aa: CASRQGGGYTF
CDR3nt: TGTGCCAGCCGGCAGGGTGGTGGCTACACCTTC

d_gene: -
j_gene: TRBJ2-1
abundance: -
v_gene: TRBV5-8
CDR3aa: CASSRGGGVYNEQFF
CDR3nt: TGTGCCAGCAGCAGGGGGGGCGGGGTCTACAATGAGCAGTTCTTC